This T cell receptor (beta chain) was recovered during a study of OX40 agonist ivuxolimab in advanced cancers. Overall study context: People who had prior anti-PD-1, anti-PD-L1 or anti-CTLA-4 therapy could take part, and around 40% had some. Partial responses were achieved by three patients, one with hepatocellular carcinoma and two with cutaneous melanoma.

To note about this clone: Antigen specificity is unknown.

Looked up from germline, CDR1 is SGHRS and CDR2 is YFSETQ. The junction had 7 bases not matched to a gene; V was cut back by 6 bases and J by 4 bases. The CDR3 is 15 amino acids. General study findings and limits: Clonal expansion by week 6 occurred in CD4+ and CD8+ blood T cells (at 0.1 to 3.0 mg/kg).

Patients were ineligible given autoimmune disease history or systemic immunosuppression. The table came from immunoSEQ multiplex PCR; TCRdb's copy has only in-frame clones and leaves some out. The table has approximately 86,000 clones, roughly 90% seen once. This chain uses TRBV5-1 with TRBJ2-2, with 9 bases aligning to TRBD1. This specimen was CD4+ or CD8+ T cells sorted from blood, taken in a trial of the OX40 agonist ivuxolimab. This clonotype originated in an adult with an advanced solid tumor such as melanoma, head and neck, liver or kidney cancer. CDR3 sequence reads: CASKFTGGLTGELFF. The DNA for the CDR3 is TGCGCCAGCAAGTTCACAGGGGGCCTCACCGGGGAGCTGTTTTTT. The complete variable domain, with remaining parts taken from reference TRBV5-1 and TRBJ2-2, reads KAGVTQTPRYLIKTRGQQVTLSCSPISGHRSVSWYQQTPGQGLQFLFEYFSETQRNKGNFPGRFSGRQFSNSRSEMNVSTLELGDSALYLCASKFTGGLTGELFFGEGSRLTVL.